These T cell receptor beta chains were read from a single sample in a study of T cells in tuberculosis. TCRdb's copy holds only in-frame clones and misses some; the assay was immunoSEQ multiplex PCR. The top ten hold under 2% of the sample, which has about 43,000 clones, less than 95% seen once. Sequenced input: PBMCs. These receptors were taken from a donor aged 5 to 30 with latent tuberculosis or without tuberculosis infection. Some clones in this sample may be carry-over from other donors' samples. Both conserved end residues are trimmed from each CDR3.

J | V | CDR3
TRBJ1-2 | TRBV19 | ASSISAGGYGYT
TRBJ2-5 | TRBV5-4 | ASSGQGAETQY
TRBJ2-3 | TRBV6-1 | ASSETLARTTDTQY
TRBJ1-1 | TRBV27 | ASSLFAPVAGQNTEAF
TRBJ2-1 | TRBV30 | AWSLLAGAGNEQF
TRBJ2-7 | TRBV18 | ASSPLPGQGSNEQY
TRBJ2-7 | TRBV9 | ASSVDDRVYEQY
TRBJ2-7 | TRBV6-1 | ASSETSGPYYEQY
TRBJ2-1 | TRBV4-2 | ASRGTSGSKDEQF
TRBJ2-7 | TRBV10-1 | AGLPPGDYEQY
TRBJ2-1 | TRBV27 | ASTGLADEQF
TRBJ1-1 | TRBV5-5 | ASTLILVDTEAF
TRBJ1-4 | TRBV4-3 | ASSPKNRGREKLF
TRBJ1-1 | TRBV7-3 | ASSLGGLNTEAF
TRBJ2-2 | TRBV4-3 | ASSQLASQYTGELF
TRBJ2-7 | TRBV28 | ASSSTGSSYEQY
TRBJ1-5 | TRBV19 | ASKTQGLNQPQH
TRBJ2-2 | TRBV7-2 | ASSLIGGQGSNTGELF
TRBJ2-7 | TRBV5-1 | ASKPGTPLGEQY
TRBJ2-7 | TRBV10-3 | AISESVGVGSYEQY
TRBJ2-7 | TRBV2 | ASRGNGTGAGEQY
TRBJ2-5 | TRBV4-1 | ASSQGGLQETQY
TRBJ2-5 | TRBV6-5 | ASSYPPLASQETQY
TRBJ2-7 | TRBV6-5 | ASSPFGQIYEQY
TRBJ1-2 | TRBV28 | ASSLGQGAHYGYT
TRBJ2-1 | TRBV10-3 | AIKEGTYNEQF